Listed here are 15 T cell receptor beta chains from one sample, sequenced in a study of blood T cell repertoires in COVID-19. Produced via immunoSEQ multiplex PCR; TCRdb's table is partial and in-frame only. This sample yields fewer than 250,000 clones, of which roughly 84% are seen a single time; around 0.97% belongs to the top ten. The sequenced material came from peripheral blood. Receptors were obtained from a man between 35 and 55 years old with acute or convalescent COVID-19.

V gene TRBV5-1 combines with J gene TRBJ1-1, with TRBD1 identical over 10 bases. CDR1 and CDR2 from the germline V gene are SGHRS and YFSETQ. This CDR3 has 18 residues. The ends lost 2 bases at V and 0 bases at J; junction bases unmatched: 10. Here the CDR3 DNA reads TGCGCCAGCAGCTTTAACCCGGGACAGGGGACCATGAACACTGAAGCTTTCTTT. This encodes CASSFNPGQGTMNTEAFF.

This clone was seen only a few times. The chain couples TRBV4-2 to TRBJ2-3, with TRBD2 as a possible D gene (7 bases). The CDR3 is 15 residues long. The V gene's germline CDR1 is LGHNA and CDR2 YNFKEQ. V dropped 6 bases and J dropped 5 bases, with 18 bases sitting between them. The CDR3 DNA reads TGTGCCAGCAGTGGGGGGGGGCGCAGGGAAGATACGCAGTATTTT. As protein: CASSGGGRREDTQYF.

The chain is built from TRBV5-1 and TRBJ1-1; D is uncertain. The V and J ends lost 4 bases and 0 bases respectively, with 7 bases between them. The germline V gene encodes CDR1 SGHRS and CDR2 YFSETQ. The CDR3 sequence is 13 residues long. The CDR3 is CASSLRLNTEAFF. The CDR3 DNA reads TGCGCCAGCAGCCTGAGGTTGAACACTGAAGCTTTCTTT.

This chain connects TRBV27 to TRBJ1-2, with no clear D. The CDR3 has 13 amino acids. The germline CDR1 and CDR2 sequences are MNHEY and SMNVEV (reference sequence). The ends were cut back, 2 bases at V and 3 bases at J, with 7 bases in the middle. The CDR3 sequence is CASSLGPDYGYTF. CDR3 nucleotide sequence: TGTGCCAGCAGTTTAGGGCCAGACTATGGCTACACCTTC.

This clone was seen only a few times. The genes are TRBV2 and TRBJ1-5, with 9 bases aligning to TRBD1. This CDR3 comprises 15 residues. V lost 8 bases to trimming and J lost 3 bases; unmatched junction nucleotides: 8. Germline V gene data show CDR1 as SNHLY and CDR2 as FYNNEI. The CDR3 nucleotides are TGTGCCAGCCAAGGGACAGGGATCCTCAATCAGCCCCAGCATTTT. This gives the protein CASQGTGILNQPQHF.

Comments on this clone: Other DNA sequences in this specimen translate into the identical CDR3. V usage is TRBV5-1 and J usage is TRBJ1-1; 8 bases fit TRBD1. V was clipped by 4 bases and J by 1 base; unmatched bases: 3. The length of the CDR3 is 14 residues. Germline assignment: CDR1 SGHRS and CDR2 YFSETQ. CDR3 sequence reads: CASSLTGGNTEAFF. The CDR3 DNA is TGCGCCAGCAGCCTAACAGGGGGGAACACTGAAGCTTTCTTT.

V is TRBV25-1 and J is TRBJ2-5, with TRBD2 matching over 7 bases. The CDR3 has 15 amino acids. Trimming removed 7 bases from V and 5 bases from J; junction bases left unmatched: 13. CDR1 is MGHDK, CDR2 SYGVNS, per germline. In nucleotides, the CDR3 is TGTGCCAGCACCCTCTCTCTGGGAGGGCGGGAGACCCAGTACTTC. Its protein product is CASTLSLGGRETQYF.

This chain links TRBV18 with TRBJ1-2; tentatively, D is TRBD1 (6 bases). The germline V gene encodes CDR1 KGHSH and CDR2 LQKENI. V was shortened by 3 bases and J by 8 bases, with 22 bases between the two germline ends. The CDR3 length is 16 residues. CDR3 coding DNA: TGTGCCAGCTCACCCATAGGGGGGGGGCGAGTATGGGGCTACACCTTC. As protein: CASSPIGGGRVWGYTF.

This clone occurred once. V gene TRBV5-4 combines with J gene TRBJ2-3; 8 bases align to TRBD2. The CDR3 covers 15 residues. The junction had 4 bases not matched to a gene; V was cut back by 1 base and J by 3 bases. CDR1 SGHNT and CDR2 YYREEE come from the germline V gene (reference sequence). The CDR3 sequence is CASSLSGGRTDTQYF. The CDR3 region has the DNA TGTGCCAGCAGCTTGTCGGGGGGGAGGACAGATACGCAGTATTTT. The whole variable domain, filled in from reference TRBV5-4 and TRBJ2-3, reads ETGVTQSPTHLIKTRGQQVTLRCSSQSGHNTVSWYQQALGQGPQFIFQYYREEENGRGNFPPRFSGLQFPNYSSELNVNALELDDSALYLCASSLSGGRTDTQYFGPGTRLTVL.

V gene TRBV27 combines with J gene TRBJ2-1, with 8 bases lining up with TRBD2. Per germline, CDR1 MNHEY and CDR2 SMNVEV (reference sequence). The CDR3 has 17 residues. The V segment lost 0 bases and the J segment 7 bases; nucleotides outside the gene matches: 11. The CDR3 bases are TGTGCCAGCAGTTTATCGGGAAGCGGGGGAGGGTTGAATGAGCAGTTCTTC. Translated, it gives CASSLSGSGGGLNEQFF.

This rearrangement joins TRBV5-1 to TRBJ1-2, with 8 bases fitting TRBD1. This CDR3 is 14 amino acids long. The germline CDR1 and CDR2 sequences are SGHRS and YFSETQ. V lost 0 bases, J lost 5 bases, and 3 bases stayed unmatched. CDR3 nucleotide sequence: TGCGCCAGCAGCTTGGAGCAGGGGGCATATGGCTACACCTTC. Translated, it gives CASSLEQGAYGYTF.

The CDR3 sequence: CAWRGGGGADTQYF. CDR3 nucleotides: TGTGCCTGGAGAGGTGGCGGGGGGGCAGATACGCAGTATTTT. The V gene is TRBV30, the J gene TRBJ2-3, with 9 bases identical to TRBD2. V lost 3 bases to trimming and J lost 4 bases; unmatched junction nucleotides: 5. The CDR3 is 14 amino acids. The V gene's germline CDR1 is GTSNPN and CDR2 SVGIG (reference sequence).

This rearrangement joins TRBV5-1 to TRBJ2-1; 8 bases line up with TRBD1. Trimming at V came to 3 bases and at J to 2 bases, leaving 7 bases not matched to a gene. CDR3 size: 16 residues. Germline lookup yields CDR1 SGHRS and CDR2 YFSETQ. The CDR3 region has the DNA TGCGCCAGCAGCTCACAACAGGGGGGACCCTACAATGAGCAGTTCTTC. Its protein product is CASSSQQGGPYNEQFF. Supplemented by reference TRBV5-1 and TRBJ2-1, the full variable domain reads KAGVTQTPRYLIKTRGQQVTLSCSPISGHRSVSWYQQTPGQGLQFLFEYFSETQRNKGNFPGRFSGRQFSNSRSEMNVSTLELGDSALYLCASSSQQGGPYNEQFFGPGTRLTVL.

As to this clone: Other DNA sequences in this specimen translate into the identical CDR3. The V call is TRBV5-1, the J call TRBJ1-5, with TRBD1 as a possible D gene (6 bases). Trimming pared 0 bases from V and 2 bases from J, leaving 9 bases between. The germline gives CDR1 SGHRS, CDR2 YFSETQ. The CDR3 is made up of 15 amino acids. The CDR3 nucleotides are TGCGCCAGCAGCTTGGAAGGGGGAGGCAATCAGCCCCAGCATTTT. Its translation is CASSLEGGGNQPQHF.

The chain employs TRBV5-1 and TRBJ2-2; 7 bases match TRBD2. Germline V gives CDR1 SGHRS, CDR2 YFSETQ. After removal of 1 base from V and 1 base from J, the junction contained 4 bases not matched to a gene. This CDR3 contains 16 residues. The CDR3 sequence: CASSLSPSGNTGELFF. Here the CDR3 DNA reads TGCGCCAGCAGCTTGTCCCCTAGCGGGAACACCGGGGAGCTGTTTTTT.